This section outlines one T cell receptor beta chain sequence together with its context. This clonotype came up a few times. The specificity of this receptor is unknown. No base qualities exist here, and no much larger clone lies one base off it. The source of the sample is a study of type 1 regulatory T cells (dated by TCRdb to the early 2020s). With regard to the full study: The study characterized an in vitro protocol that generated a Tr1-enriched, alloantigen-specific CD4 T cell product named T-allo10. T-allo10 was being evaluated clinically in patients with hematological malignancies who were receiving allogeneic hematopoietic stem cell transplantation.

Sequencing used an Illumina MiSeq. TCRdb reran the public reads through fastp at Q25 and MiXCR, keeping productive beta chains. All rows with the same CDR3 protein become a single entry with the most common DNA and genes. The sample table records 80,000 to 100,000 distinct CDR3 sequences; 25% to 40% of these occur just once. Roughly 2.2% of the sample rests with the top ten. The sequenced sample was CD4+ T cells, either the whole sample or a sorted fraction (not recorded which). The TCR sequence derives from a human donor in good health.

The nucleotide sequence is given as TGCAGTGCTAGGTTTCTAGCGCCCGCCTACGAGCAGTACTTC. This yields the protein CSARFLAPAYEQYF. The receptor chain draws on TRBV20-1 and TRBJ2-7; the D gene is perhaps TRBD2, from 6 matching bases. At the junction V is shortened by 3 bases and J by 2 bases, with 14 bases in between. Reading the germline V gene (reference sequence) gives CDR1 DFQATT and CDR2 SNEGSKA. There are 14 amino acids in the CDR3, from cysteine to phenylalanine inclusive. Of the read, only the CDR3 DNA is kept; its 42 bases are in frame from base 1.